The subject of this entry is one T cell receptor beta chain. What it recognizes is unknown. The CDR3 extends over 14 amino acids. Trimming shortened V by 1 base and J by 9 bases, and 14 bases separated the two germline ends. Germline loops: CDR1 LNHDA, CDR2 SQIVND (reference sequence). The data originate from a study of glioma-infiltrating T cells. Study background: Dexamethasone exposure before glioma surgery was limited to six or fewer days.

Study outcomes and limitations: Tissue-blood divergence was below expectation in non-neoplastic patients, above in gliomas. Patients with low tissue-blood divergence carried a signature set of shared blood CDR3 motifs.

Amplification of TCR alpha and beta CDR3 regions from RNA used iRepertoire nested multiplex PCR. Each CDR3 protein gets one entry after TCRdb re-called the multiplex PCR reads with MiXCR. Of about 400,000 distinct CDR3 sequences in the sample, 35% to 45% were seen once. The V and J genes are TRBV19 and TRBJ2-3; no reliable D call. The sequence was obtained from a human donor with low-grade glioma or glioblastoma, undergoing nonglioma brain surgery, or in good health (not recorded which). Sequencing used glioma tissue, nonneoplastic brain tissue, or PBMCs (not recorded which). The CDR3 sequence is CASSIARLGPTQYF. Written as DNA, the CDR3 is TGTGCCAGTAGTATAGCCCGACTTGGACCGACGCAGTATTTT.